The entry below describes one T cell receptor (beta chain). The antigen is not known. Germline CDR1 reads SGDLS; CDR2 reads YYNGEE. This CDR3 has 12 residues. Trimming left V 4 bases short and J 7 bases short, with 11 bases between. This specimen belongs to a study of shared clonotypes between healthy human individuals. General study results and limits: In a few donors, about 5% of naive CD4 clonotypes appeared in common. Researchers found naive subsets generally carried larger estimated richness than memory subsets.

Sorted-subset replicate PCR reactions were performed with around 210 ng DNA, corresponding to roughly 30,000 T cell genomes. Sequencing used immunoSEQ multiplex PCR; TCRdb keeps in-frame clones, though not all of them. The profile covers roughly 2.5 million clones, with more than 80% appearing a single time and more than 0.12% taken by the ten largest. The rearrangement links TRBV9 to TRBJ1-2, with a possible D match to TRBD1 (5 bases). The TCR originated in a man aged 18 to 30 in good health. The sequenced sample was naive CD4+ T cells sorted from blood. Subset of the sample: CD45RA+ positively selected. This chain's CDR3 is CASSPQDLGYTF. As DNA, the CDR3 is TGTGCCAGCAGCCCACAGGACCTTGGCTACACCTTC. Full variable domain (remainder filled in from reference TRBV9 and TRBJ1-2): DSGVTQTPKHLITATGQRVTLRCSPRSGDLSVYWYQQSLDQGLQFLIQYYNGEERAKGNILERFSAQQFPDLHSELNLSSLELGDSALYFCASSPQDLGYTFGSGTRLTVV.